What follows are 12 T cell receptor beta chains derived from one specimen sequenced in a study of shared T cell receptors in the human thymus. Sequencing used immunoSEQ multiplex PCR; TCRdb keeps in-frame clones, though not all of them. Of 500,000 to 550,000 clones listed, 78% are singletons. The same sample was also studied in work on human thymus T cells.

Source material: thymocytes. The receptors derive from a boy in the first two years of life with a congenital heart defect.

This chain links TRBV5-1 with TRBJ2-2; 9 nucleotides agree with TRBD1. In germline, CDR1 is SGHRS, CDR2 YFSETQ. The J segment lost 6 bases and the V segment lost 1 base, leaving 10 bases of the junction unmatched. The CDR3 has 17 residues. This chain's CDR3 is CASSLWRWTGVAGELFF. CDR3 sequence (DNA): TGCGCCAGCAGCTTGTGGCGGTGGACAGGGGTTGCCGGGGAGCTGTTTTTT.

The genes are TRBV4-3 and TRBJ2-7, with 11 bases aligning to TRBD2. V was pared by 1 base and J by 5 bases, with 10 bases of the junction left unmatched. The CDR3 extends over 17 amino acids. CDR1 and CDR2 from the germline V gene are LGHNA and YSLEER. The CDR3 loop is CASSQAREVAGGDEQYF. CDR3 bases: TGCGCCAGCAGCCAAGCAAGGGAGGTAGCGGGAGGGGACGAGCAGTACTTC.

This chain joins TRBV13 and TRBJ2-7, with D hard to call. The CDR3 totals 14 residues. CDR1 PRHDT and CDR2 FYEKMQ come from the germline V gene (reference sequence). The V end was cut by 3 bases, the J end by 0 bases, with 9 bases between. This CDR3 is CASSFRGPSYEQYF. The CDR3 DNA follows: TGTGCCAGCAGCTTTCGTGGGCCCTCCTACGAGCAGTACTTC.

The CDR3 is CASSEVSGNTGELFF. DNA for the CDR3: TGCGCCAGCAGTGAGGTTAGCGGGAACACCGGGGAGCTGTTTTTT. J is TRBJ2-2 and V is TRBV10-2, with D tentatively TRBD2 (6 bases). CDR3 length equals 15 residues. V lost 2 bases to trimming and J lost 1 base, with 8 bases between them. Per the germline V gene, CDR1 is WSHSY and CDR2 is SAAADI.

The table lists this clone with a count of one. The chain couples TRBV15 to TRBJ2-4; TRBD1 might be the D (6 bases). V dropped 2 bases and J dropped 4 bases, with 9 bases sitting between them. This CDR3 is built from 14 residues. In germline, CDR1 is LNHNV, CDR2 YYDKDF (reference sequence). The CDR3 protein is CATSRKRGKNIQYF. The CDR3, as DNA: TGTGCCACCAGCAGAAAGAGGGGGAAAAACATTCAGTACTTC.

This clone was counted a single time. CDR3 DNA: TGCAGTGGACAGGGCATGTATTCGGATACGCAGTATTTT. This codes for CSGQGMYSDTQYF. The V call is TRBV29-1, the J call TRBJ2-3; 8 bases line up with TRBD1. CDR1 is SQVTM and CDR2 is ANQGSEA in the germline V gene. The CDR3 loop spans 13 amino acids.

V is TRBV6-1 and J is TRBJ2-7; 7 bases map to TRBD2. Per germline, CDR1 MNHNS and CDR2 SASEGT. Trimming took 7 bases from V and 3 from J; bases not matched to a gene: 6. CDR3 length equals 13 residues. For the CDR3, the DNA is TGTGCCAGCAACGGGGGAGGGGACTACGAGCAGTACTTC. It codes for CASNGGGDYEQYF.

V is TRBV28 and J is TRBJ2-3; 13 bases line up with TRBD2. V was clipped by 8 bases and J by 6 bases; unmatched bases: 23. Germline values: CDR1 MDHEN, CDR2 SYDVKM. The CDR3 length is 20 residues. The CDR3, as DNA: TGTGCCAGCCGTCCCCATGGTTGGACTAGCGGGAGTAGGTTAACTGATACGCAGTATTTT. Amino acid sequence: CASRPHGWTSGSRLTDTQYF.

J is TRBJ2-7 and V is TRBV14; TRBD1 agrees at 8 bases. The CDR3 covers 15 residues. The germline V gene encodes CDR1 SGHDN and CDR2 FVKESK. The V segment lost 3 bases and the J segment 2 bases; nucleotides outside the gene matches: 6. The CDR3 protein is CASSHEGQAPYEQYF. CDR3 sequence (DNA): TGTGCCAGCAGCCATGAGGGACAGGCTCCCTACGAGCAGTACTTC.

The V and J genes are TRBV19 and TRBJ2-5; 9 bases are shared with TRBD2. From germline, CDR1 is LNHDA and CDR2 SQIVND (reference sequence). V gave up 7 bases and J gave up 5 bases; unmatched junction bases: 17. There are 17 residues in the CDR3. The CDR3 nucleotides are TGTGCCAGTAACCGCGGGAGGGGATTATTAGATGCGGAGACCCAGTACTTC. Amino acids: CASNRGRGLLDAETQYF.

CDR3 protein: CASSLPGKNTEAFF. CDR3 coding DNA: TGCGCCAGCAGCTTACCGGGTAAGAACACTGAAGCTTTCTTT. The chain combines TRBV5-1 with TRBJ1-1, with no clear D. Germline loops: CDR1 SGHRS, CDR2 YFSETQ. The CDR3 length is 14 residues. V lost 2 bases, J lost 1 base, and 9 bases lay in between. The full variable domain, with the rest looked up from reference TRBV5-1 and TRBJ1-1, is KAGVTQTPRYLIKTRGQQVTLSCSPISGHRSVSWYQQTPGQGLQFLFEYFSETQRNKGNFPGRFSGRQFSNSRSEMNVSTLELGDSALYLCASSLPGKNTEAFFGQGTRLTVV.

This chain joins TRBV5-4 and TRBJ2-7; 7 bases align to TRBD1. There are 13 residues in the CDR3. V lost 2 bases and J lost 7; bases outside the gene matches: 6. CDR1 SGHNT and CDR2 YYREEE come from the germline V gene (reference sequence). CDR3 DNA: TGTGCCAGCAGCTTTAGGGGGCAGGGGGAGCAGTACTTC. Its translation is CASSFRGQGEQYF.